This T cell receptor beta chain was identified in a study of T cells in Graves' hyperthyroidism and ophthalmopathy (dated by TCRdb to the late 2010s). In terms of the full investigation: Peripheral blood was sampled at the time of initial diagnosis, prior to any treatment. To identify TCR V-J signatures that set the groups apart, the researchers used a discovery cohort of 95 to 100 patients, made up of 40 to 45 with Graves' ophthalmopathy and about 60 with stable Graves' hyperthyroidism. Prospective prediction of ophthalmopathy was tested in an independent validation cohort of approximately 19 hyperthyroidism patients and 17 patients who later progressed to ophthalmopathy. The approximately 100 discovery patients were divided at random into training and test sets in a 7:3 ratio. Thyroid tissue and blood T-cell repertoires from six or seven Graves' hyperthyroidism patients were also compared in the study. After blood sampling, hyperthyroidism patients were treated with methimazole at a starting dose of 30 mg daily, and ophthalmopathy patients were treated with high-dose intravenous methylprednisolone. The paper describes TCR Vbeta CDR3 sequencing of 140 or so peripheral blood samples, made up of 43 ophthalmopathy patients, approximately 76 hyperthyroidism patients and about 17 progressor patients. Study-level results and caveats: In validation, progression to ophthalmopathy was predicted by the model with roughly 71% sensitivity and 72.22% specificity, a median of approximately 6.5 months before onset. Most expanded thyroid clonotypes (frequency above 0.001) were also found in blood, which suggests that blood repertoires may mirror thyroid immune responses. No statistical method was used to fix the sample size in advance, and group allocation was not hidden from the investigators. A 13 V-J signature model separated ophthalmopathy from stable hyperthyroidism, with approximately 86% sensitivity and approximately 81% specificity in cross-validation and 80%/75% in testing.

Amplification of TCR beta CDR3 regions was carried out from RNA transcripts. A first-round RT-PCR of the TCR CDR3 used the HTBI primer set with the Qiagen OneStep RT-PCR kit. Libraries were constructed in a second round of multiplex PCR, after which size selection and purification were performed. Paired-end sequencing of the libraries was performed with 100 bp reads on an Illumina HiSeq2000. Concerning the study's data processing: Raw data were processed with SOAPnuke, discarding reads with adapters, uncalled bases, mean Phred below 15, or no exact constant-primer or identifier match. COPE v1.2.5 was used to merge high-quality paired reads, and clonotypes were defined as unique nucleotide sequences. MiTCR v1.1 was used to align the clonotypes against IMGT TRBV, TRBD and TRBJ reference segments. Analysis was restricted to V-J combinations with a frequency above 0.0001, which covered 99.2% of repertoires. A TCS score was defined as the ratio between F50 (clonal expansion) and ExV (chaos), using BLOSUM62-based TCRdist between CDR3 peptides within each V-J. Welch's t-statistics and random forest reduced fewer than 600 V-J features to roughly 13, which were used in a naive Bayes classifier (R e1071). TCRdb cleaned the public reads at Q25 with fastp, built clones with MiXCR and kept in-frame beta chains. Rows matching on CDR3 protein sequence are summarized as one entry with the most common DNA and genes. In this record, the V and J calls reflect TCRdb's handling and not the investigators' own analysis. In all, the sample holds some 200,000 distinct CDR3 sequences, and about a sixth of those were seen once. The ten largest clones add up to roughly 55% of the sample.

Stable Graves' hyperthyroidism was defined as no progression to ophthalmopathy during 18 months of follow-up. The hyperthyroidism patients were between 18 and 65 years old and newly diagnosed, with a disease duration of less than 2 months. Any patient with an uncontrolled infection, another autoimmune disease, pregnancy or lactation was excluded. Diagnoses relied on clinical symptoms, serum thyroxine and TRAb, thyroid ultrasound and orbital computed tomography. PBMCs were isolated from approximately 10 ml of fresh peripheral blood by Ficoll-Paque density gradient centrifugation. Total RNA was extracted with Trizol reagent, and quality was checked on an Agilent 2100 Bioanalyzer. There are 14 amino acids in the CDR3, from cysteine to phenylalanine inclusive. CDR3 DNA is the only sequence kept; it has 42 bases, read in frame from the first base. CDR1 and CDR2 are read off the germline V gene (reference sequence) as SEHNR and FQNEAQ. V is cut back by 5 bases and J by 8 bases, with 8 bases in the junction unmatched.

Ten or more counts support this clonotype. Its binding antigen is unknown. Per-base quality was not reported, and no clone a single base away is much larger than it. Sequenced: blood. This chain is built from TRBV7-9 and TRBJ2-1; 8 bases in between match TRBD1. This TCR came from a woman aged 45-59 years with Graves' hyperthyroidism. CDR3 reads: CASSRRDRLDEQFF. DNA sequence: TGTGCCAGCAGCCGCCGGGACAGGCTAGATGAGCAGTTCTTC.